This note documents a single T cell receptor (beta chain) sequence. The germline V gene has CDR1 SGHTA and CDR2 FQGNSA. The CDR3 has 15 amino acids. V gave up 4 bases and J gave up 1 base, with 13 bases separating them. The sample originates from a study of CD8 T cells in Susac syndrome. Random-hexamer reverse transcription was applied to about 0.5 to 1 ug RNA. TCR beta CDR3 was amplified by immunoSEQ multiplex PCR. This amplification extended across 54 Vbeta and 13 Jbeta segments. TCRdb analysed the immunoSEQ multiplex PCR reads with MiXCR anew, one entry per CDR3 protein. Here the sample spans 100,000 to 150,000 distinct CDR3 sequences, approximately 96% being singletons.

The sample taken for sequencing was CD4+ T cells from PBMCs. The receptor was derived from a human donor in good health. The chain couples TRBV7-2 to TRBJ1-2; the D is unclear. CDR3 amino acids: CASSYIRRVNYGYTF. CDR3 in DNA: TGTGCCAGCAGCTACATTAGGAGGGTTAACTATGGCTACACCTTC.